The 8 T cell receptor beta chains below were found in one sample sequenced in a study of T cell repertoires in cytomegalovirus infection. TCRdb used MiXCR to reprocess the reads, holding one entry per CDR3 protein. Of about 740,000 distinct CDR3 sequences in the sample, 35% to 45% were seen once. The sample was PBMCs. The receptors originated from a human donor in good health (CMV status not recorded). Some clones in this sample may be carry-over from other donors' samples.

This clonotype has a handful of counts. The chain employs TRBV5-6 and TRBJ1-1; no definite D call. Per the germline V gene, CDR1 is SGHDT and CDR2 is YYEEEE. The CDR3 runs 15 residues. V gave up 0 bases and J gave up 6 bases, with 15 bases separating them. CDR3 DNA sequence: TGTGCCAGCAGCTTGGAACGGAGGCGGCGGGCTGAAGCTTTCTTT. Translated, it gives CASSLERRRRAEAFF.

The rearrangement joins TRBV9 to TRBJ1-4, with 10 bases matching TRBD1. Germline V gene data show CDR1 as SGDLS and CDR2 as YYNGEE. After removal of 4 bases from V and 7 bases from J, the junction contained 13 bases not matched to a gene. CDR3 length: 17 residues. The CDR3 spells CASSSRDRGLNSEKLFF. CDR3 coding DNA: TGTGCCAGCAGCTCCCGGGACAGGGGCCTTAATTCTGAAAAACTGTTTTTT.

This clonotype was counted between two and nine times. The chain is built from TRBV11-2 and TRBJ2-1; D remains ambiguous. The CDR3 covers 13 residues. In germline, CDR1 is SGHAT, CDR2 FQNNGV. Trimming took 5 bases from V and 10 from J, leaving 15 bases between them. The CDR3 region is CASSLPGGPEQFF. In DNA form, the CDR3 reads TGTGCCAGCAGCCTTCCGGGTGGACCCGAGCAGTTCTTC.

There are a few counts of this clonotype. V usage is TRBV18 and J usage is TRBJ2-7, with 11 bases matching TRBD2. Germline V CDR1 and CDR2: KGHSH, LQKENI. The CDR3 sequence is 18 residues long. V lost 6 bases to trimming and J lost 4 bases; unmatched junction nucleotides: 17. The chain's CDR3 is CASSPGLADPEPNYEQYF. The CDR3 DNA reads TGTGCCAGCTCTCCGGGACTAGCGGATCCCGAGCCCAATTACGAGCAGTACTTC.

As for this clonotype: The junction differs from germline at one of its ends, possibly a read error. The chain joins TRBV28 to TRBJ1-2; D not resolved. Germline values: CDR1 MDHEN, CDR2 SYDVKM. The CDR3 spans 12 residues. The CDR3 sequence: CASSPRQYVYTF. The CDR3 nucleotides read TGTGCCAGCAGTCCTCGGCAGTATGTCTACACCTTC.

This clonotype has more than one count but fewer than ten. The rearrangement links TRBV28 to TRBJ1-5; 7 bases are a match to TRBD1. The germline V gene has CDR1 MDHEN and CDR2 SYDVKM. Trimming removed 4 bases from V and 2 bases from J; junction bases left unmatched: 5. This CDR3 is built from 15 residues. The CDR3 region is CASSSTDRGNQPQHF. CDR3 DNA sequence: TGTGCCAGCAGTTCCACTGACAGGGGCAATCAGCCCCAGCATTTT.

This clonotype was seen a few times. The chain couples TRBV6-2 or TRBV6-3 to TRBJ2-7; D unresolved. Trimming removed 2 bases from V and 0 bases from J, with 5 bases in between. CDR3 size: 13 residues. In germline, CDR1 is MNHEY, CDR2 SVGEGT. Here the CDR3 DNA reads TGTGCCAGCAGTTACAGAACCTCCTACGAGCAGTACTTC. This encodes CASSYRTSYEQYF.

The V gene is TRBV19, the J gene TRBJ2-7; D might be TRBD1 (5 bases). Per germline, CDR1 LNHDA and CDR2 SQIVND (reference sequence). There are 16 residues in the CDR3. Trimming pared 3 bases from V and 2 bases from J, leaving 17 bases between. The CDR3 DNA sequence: TGTGCCAGTAGTATGGGTCTGGACAATCCACCCTACGAGCAGTACTTC. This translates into CASSMGLDNPPYEQYF.